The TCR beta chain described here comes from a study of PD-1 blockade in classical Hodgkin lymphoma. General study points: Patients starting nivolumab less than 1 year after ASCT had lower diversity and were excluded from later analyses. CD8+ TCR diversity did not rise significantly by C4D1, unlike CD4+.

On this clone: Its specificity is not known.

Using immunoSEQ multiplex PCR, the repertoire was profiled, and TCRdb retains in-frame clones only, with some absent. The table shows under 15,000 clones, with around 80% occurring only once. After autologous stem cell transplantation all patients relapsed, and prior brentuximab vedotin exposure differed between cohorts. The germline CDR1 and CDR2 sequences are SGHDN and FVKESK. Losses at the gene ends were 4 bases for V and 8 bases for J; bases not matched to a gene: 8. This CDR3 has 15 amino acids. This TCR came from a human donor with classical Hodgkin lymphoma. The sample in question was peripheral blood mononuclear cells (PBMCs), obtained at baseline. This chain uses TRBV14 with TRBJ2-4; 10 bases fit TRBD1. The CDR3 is CASSPRQGAEDIQYF. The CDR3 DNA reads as TGTGCCAGCAGCCCCAGACAGGGGGCGGAGGACATTCAGTACTTC.